This is a list of T cell receptor beta chains from one sample in a study of blood T cell repertoires in COVID-19. Profiled with immunoSEQ multiplex PCR; TCRdb holds only in-frame clones, not every one. Of 55,000 to 70,000 clones detected, 88% appear once; the ten largest clones hold 20% to 25%. Sequencing was done on a sample of peripheral blood. The receptors were gathered from a woman aged 45-59 years with active or convalescent COVID-19. CDR3s include the opening cysteine and the closing phenylalanine or tryptophan. D genes are given only for firm matches. Some rows mark clone size as missing; the rest say once, few, many or name a class of expanded clone.

d_call: TRBD1; j_call: TRBJ1-1; v_call: TRBV11-2; clone_size: few; cdr3_aa: CASSPIRDRVNTEAFF; cdr3_nt: TGTGCCAGCAGCCCAATCCGGGACAGGGTGAACACTGAAGCTTTCTTT
d_call: TRBD2; j_call: TRBJ2-3; v_call: TRBV30; clone_size: -; cdr3_aa: CAWSVLGGDTQYF; cdr3_nt: TGTGCCTGGAGTGTACTGGGGGGGGATACGCAGTATTTT
d_call: TRBD1; j_call: TRBJ1-5; v_call: TRBV15; clone_size: -; cdr3_aa: CATSGGTAYSNQPQHF; cdr3_nt: TGTGCCACCAGCGGAGGGACAGCGTATAGCAATCAGCCCCAGCATTTT
d_call: -; j_call: TRBJ2-5; v_call: TRBV7-2; clone_size: -; cdr3_aa: CASSLWASNQETQYF; cdr3_nt: TGTGCCAGCAGCTTATGGGCTAGCAACCAAGAGACCCAGTACTTC
d_call: TRBD2; j_call: TRBJ2-7; v_call: TRBV4-1; clone_size: -; cdr3_aa: CASSQEGDYGYEQYF; cdr3_nt: TGCGCCAGCAGCCAAGAGGGGGACTACGGCTACGAGCAGTACTTC
d_call: TRBD1; j_call: TRBJ1-2; v_call: TRBV27; clone_size: few; cdr3_aa: CASSGTGVLDYTF; cdr3_nt: TGTGCCAGCAGTGGTACAGGGGTCCTAGACTACACCTTC
d_call: -; j_call: TRBJ2-2; v_call: TRBV10-3; clone_size: -; cdr3_aa: CAISESIRGSDTGELFF; cdr3_nt: TGTGCCATCAGTGAGTCGATTAGGGGATCGGACACCGGGGAGCTGTTTTTT
d_call: -; j_call: TRBJ1-2; v_call: TRBV19; clone_size: -; cdr3_aa: CASSMWLQGLRGYTF; cdr3_nt: TGTGCCAGTAGTATGTGGTTGCAGGGGCTACGTGGCTACACCTTC
d_call: TRBD1; j_call: TRBJ2-2; v_call: TRBV2; clone_size: -; cdr3_aa: CASRTTGTGSSNTGELFF; cdr3_nt: TGTGCCAGCAGAACGACCGGGACAGGGTCCTCGAACACCGGGGAGCTGTTTTTT
d_call: -; j_call: TRBJ2-1; v_call: TRBV4-1; clone_size: -; cdr3_aa: CASSQGFRNEQFF; cdr3_nt: TGCGCCAGCAGCCAAGGGTTTAGAAATGAGCAGTTCTTC
d_call: -; j_call: TRBJ1-5; v_call: TRBV19; clone_size: -; cdr3_aa: CASSSGGGYNQPQHF; cdr3_nt: TGTGCCAGTAGCTCGGGGGGGGGTTATAATCAGCCCCAGCATTTT
d_call: -; j_call: TRBJ1-4; v_call: TRBV18; clone_size: once; cdr3_aa: CASSQGPGKLFF; cdr3_nt: TGTGCCAGCTCACAGGGGCCGGGAAAACTGTTTTTT
d_call: TRBD1; j_call: TRBJ1-4; v_call: TRBV6-5; clone_size: -; cdr3_aa: CASRRQGDANEKLFF; cdr3_nt: TGTGCCAGCAGGCGACAGGGGGATGCTAATGAAAAACTGTTTTTT
d_call: TRBD1; j_call: TRBJ2-7; v_call: TRBV6-5; clone_size: -; cdr3_aa: CASSPGQPHEQYF; cdr3_nt: TGTGCCAGCAGTCCGGGACAGCCTCACGAGCAGTACTTC